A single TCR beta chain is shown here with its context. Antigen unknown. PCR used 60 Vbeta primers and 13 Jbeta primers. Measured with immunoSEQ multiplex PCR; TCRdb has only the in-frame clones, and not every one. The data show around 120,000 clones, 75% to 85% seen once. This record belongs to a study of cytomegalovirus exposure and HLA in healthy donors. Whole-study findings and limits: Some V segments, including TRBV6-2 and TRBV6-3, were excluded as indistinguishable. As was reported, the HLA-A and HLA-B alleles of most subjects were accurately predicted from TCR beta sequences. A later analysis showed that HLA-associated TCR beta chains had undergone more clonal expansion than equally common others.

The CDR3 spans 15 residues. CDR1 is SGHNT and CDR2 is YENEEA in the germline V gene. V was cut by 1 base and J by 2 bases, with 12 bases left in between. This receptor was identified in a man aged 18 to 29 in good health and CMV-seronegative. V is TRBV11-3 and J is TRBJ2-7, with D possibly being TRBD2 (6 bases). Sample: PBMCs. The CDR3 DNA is TGTGCCAGCAGCTTAGGAACTAGCCGAACCTACGAGCAGTACTTC. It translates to CASSLGTSRTYEQYF. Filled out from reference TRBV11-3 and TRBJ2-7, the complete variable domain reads EAGVVQSPRYKIIEKKQPVAFWCNPISGHNTLYWYLQNLGQGPELLIRYENEEAVDDSQLPKDRFSAERLKGVDSTLKIQPAELGDSAVYLCASSLGTSRTYEQYFGPGTRLTVT.